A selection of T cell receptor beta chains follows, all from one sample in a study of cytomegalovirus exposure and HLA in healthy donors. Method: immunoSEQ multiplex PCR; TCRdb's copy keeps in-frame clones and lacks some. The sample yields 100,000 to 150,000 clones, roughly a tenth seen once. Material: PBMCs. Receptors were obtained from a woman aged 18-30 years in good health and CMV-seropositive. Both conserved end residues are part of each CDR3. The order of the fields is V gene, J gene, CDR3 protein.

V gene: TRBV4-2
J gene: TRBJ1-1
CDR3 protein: CASSTHGTATFEAFF

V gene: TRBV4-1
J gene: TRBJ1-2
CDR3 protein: CASSSPPGQGAYGYTF

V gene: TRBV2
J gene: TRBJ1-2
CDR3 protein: CASRDRGFYGYTF

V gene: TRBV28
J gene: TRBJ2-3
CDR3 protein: CASSAQLARVTDTQYF

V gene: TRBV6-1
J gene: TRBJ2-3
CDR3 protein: CASSELAGVPDTQYF

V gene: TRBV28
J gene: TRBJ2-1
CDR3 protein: CASSPPDSANEQFF

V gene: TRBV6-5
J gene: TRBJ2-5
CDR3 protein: CASRQGAQETQYF

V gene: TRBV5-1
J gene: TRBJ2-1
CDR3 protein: CASSFENEQFF

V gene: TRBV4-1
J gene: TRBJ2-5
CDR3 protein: CASSQGTGGAWIAGKVETQYF

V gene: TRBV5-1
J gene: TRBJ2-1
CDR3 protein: CASSPIPGTANNEQFF

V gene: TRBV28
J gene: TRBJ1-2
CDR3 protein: CASSSSRGEANYGYTF

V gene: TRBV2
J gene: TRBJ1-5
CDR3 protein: CASSVSLDRSQPQHF

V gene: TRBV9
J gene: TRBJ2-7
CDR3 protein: CASSATSGRVEEQYF

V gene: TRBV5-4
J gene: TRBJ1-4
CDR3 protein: CASSVYRGANEKLFF

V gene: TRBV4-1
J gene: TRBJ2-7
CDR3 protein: CASSQGGTPTYEQYF